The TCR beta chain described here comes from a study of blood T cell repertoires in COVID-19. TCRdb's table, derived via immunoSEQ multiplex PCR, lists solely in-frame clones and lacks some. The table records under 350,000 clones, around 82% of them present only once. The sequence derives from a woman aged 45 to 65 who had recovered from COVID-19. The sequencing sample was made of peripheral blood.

As DNA, the CDR3 is TGTGCCAGCAGCCTTCGGGGGGACGAAGGGTACAATGAGCAGTTCTTC. This codes for CASSLRGDEGYNEQFF. V gene TRBV9 combines with J gene TRBJ2-1; 7 bases map to TRBD2. Germline V lookup: CDR1 SGDLS, CDR2 YYNGEE. This CDR3 is built from 16 residues. J lost 4 bases, V lost 4 bases, and 11 bases had no gene match.